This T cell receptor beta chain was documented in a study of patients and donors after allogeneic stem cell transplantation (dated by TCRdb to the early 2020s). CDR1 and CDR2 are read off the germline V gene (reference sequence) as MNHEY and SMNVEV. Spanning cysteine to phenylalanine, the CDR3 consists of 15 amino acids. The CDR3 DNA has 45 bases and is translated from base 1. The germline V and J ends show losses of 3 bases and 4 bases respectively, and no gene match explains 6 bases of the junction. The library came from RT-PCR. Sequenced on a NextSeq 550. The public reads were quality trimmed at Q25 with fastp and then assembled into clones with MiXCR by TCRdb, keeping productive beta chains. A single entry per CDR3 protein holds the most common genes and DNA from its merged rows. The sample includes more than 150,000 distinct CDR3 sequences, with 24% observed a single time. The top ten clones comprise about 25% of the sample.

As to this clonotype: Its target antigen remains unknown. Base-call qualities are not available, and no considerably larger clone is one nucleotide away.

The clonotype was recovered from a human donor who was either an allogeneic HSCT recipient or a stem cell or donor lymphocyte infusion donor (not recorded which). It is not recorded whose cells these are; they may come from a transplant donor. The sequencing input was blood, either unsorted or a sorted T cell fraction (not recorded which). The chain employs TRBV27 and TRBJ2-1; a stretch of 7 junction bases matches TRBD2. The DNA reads TGTGCCAGCAGTTTTCGGCTAGCGGTATACAATGAGCAGTTCTTC. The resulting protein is CASSFRLAVYNEQFF.